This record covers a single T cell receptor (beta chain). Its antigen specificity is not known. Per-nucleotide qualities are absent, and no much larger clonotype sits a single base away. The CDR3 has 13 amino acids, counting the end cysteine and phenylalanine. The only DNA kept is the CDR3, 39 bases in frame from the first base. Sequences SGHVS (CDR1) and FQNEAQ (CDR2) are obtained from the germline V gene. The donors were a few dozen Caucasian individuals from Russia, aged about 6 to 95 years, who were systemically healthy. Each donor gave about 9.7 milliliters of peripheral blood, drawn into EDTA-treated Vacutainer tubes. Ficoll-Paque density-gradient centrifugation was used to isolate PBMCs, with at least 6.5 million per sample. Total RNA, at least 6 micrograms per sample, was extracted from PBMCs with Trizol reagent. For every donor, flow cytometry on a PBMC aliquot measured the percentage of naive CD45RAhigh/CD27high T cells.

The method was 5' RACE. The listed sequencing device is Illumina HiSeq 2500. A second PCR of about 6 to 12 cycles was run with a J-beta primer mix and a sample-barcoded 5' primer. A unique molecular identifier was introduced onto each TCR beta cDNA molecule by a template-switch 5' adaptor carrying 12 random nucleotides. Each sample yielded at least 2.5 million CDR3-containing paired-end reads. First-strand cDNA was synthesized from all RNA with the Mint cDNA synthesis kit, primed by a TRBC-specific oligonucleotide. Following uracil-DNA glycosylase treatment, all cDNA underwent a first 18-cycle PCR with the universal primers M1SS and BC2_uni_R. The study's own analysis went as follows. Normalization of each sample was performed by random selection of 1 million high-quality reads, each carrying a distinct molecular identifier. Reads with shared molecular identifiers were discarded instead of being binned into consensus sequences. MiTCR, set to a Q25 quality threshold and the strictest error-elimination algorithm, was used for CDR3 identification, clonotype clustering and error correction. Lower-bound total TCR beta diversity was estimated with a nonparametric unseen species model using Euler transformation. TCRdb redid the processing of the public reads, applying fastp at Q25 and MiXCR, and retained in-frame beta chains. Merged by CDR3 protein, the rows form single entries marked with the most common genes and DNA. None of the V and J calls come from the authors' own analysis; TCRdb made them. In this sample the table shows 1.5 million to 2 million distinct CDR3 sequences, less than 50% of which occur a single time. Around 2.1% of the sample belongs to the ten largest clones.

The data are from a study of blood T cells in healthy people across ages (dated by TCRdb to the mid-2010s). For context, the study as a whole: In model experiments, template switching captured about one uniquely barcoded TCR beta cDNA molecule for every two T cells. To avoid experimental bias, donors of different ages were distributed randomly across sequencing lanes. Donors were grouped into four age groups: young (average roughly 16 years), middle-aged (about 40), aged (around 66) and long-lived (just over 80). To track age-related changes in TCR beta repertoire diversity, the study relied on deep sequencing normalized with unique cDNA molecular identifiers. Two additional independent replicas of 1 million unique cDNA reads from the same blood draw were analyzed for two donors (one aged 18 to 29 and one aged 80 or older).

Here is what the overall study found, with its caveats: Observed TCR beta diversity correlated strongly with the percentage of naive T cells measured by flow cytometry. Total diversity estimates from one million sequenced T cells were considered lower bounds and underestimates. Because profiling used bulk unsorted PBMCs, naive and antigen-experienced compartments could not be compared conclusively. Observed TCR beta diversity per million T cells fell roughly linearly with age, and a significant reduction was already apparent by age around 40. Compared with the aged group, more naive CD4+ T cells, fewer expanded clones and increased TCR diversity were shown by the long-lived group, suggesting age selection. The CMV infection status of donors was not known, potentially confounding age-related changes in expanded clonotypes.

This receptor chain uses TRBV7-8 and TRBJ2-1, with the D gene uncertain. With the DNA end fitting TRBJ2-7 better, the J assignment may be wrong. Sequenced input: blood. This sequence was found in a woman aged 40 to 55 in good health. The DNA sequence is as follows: TGTGCCAGCAGCGCGCTACCATCCAATGAGCAGTACTTC. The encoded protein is CASSALPSNEQYF.